This T cell receptor beta chain was sequenced in a study of T cell responses to AZD1222 COVID-19 vaccine (dated by TCRdb to the early 2020s). About the investigation overall: AZD1222 recipients given second doses at about 4 weeks or at about 12 weeks were pooled, since spike-specific TCR depth and breadth were not found to differ between the two schedules. Trial participants were enrolled by age into 18-55, 56-69 and 70-plus year subgroups, with around 150, 28 and 57 TCR-sequenced participants respectively. A total of 233 trial participants underwent TCR sequencing, of whom 207 had received two doses of AZD1222 and around 26 had received two doses of the MenACWY control vaccine. Study-wide conclusions, independent of this receptor: Participants were mostly white British, with more females than males. The authors suggested clonal diversity may have been underestimated. In the small 56-69-year group, the increase in depth fell short of significance, most likely because of low power. Because no day 14 peak-response samples were available, repertoires were characterized only after the peak T cell response. Conclusions about previously exposed vaccinees were limited because only a handful of AZD1222 recipients were SARS-CoV-2 seropositive at baseline. Spike-specific TCR breadth and depth rose significantly after two AZD1222 doses compared with day 0 and with MenACWY recipients. Reportedly, almost half of the unique spike-specific TCRs recognized epitopes lying outside the regions that are mutated in the B.1.351 and B.1.1.7 variants. The vaccine-associated CD4 TCRs covered the entire spike protein, and the dominant responses fell in regions 160-218 and 743-854.

For this clone: Its antigen specificity is not known. Base qualities are not at hand, and no much larger clone is one base apart.

Based on the germline V gene, the CDR1 and CDR2 sequences are KGHSH and LQKENI. V is clipped by 3 bases and J by 0 bases, and the sequence between their germline boundaries is 5 bases long. From cysteine to phenylalanine, the CDR3 is 14 amino acids long. Here the CDR3 DNA is all that survives: 42 bases in frame from base 1. The sample's time point, from its label and the paper: baseline before first vaccination. Samples from vaccinated people were obtained from the UK trials COV001 and COV002, which included a single-blind randomized controlled phase 2/3 trial of AZD1222 (ChAdOx1 nCoV-19) in healthy adults. For TCRbeta chain sequencing, PBMC samples from trial participants were taken at day 0 and at day 28 after the second dose. The CDR3 regions of human TCRbeta chains were analyzed by immunosequencing. Turning to the authors' computational methods: Repertoire TCRs were matched against a reference library of SARS-CoV-2-specific TCRs generated with the MIRA antigen-specificity platform. Breadth meant the fraction of unique TCRs that were SARS-CoV-2-associated, whereas depth meant the fraction of total T cells that were SARS-CoV-2-associated. Using the MIRA data, every spike-specific TCR was mapped to the spike region that the TCR reacted to and assigned to either a CD4 or a CD8 class. Log10-transformed breadth and depth values were compared by one-way ANOVA with Sidak's multiple comparisons tests. This is the immuneACCESS table as TCRdb keeps it, with only in-frame sequences that have V and J called. A part of the clones is gone; compared with another copy, unresolved V genes explain less than half, and the rest is unexplained. V, J and clone size derive from that table, while D and trimming were established from the DNA sequence. In all, the sample holds about 85,000 clones, and 80% to 90% of those were seen once. The ten largest clones take up around 8.2% of the sample.

The material sequenced was peripheral blood, taken on day 0 of AZD1222 vaccination. The receptor comes from an adult in good health. The chain joins TRBV18 to TRBJ2-2; the D gene assignment is ambiguous. CDR3 protein: CASSPDSNTGELFF. Read as DNA, the sequence is TGTGCCAGCTCACCGGATTCGAACACCGGGGAGCTGTTTTTT.